Each of the 30 T cell receptor beta chains below was sequenced from the same sample in a study of control samples from healthy donors and cancer patients. TCRdb keeps only in-frame clones here, not all; method: immunoSEQ multiplex PCR. The table records tens of thousands of clones, around 87% of them present only once. The specimen sequenced was PBMCs. These TCRs come from a man in his sixties with head and neck cancer.

V gene TRBV30 combines with J gene TRBJ1-4; D not certain. V was trimmed by 4 bases and J by 8 bases, leaving 17 bases between them. The length of the CDR3 is 14 residues. Per the germline V gene, CDR1 is GTSNPN and CDR2 is SVGIG (reference sequence). The CDR3 nucleotides are TGTGCCTGGACGAGGGAGGTAGGGAGCGAAAAACTGTTTTTT. This translates into CAWTREVGSEKLFF. The variable domain in full, completed from reference TRBV30 and TRBJ1-4, reads SQTIHQWPATLVQPVGSPLSLECTVEGTSNPNLYWYRQAAGRGLQLLFYSVGIGQISSEVPQNLSASRPQDRQFILSSKKLLLSDSGFYLCAWTREVGSEKLFFGSGTQLSVL.

The chain has TRBV28 and TRBJ1-1; D uncertain. V lost 6 bases, J lost 0 bases, and 11 bases lay in between. The germline gives CDR1 MDHEN, CDR2 SYDVKM. CDR3 length: 14 residues. The CDR3, as DNA: TGTGCCAGCAGCTCCAGCTGGGTGAACACTGAAGCTTTCTTT. It is translated as CASSSSWVNTEAFF.

This clone came up once. The V and J genes are TRBV7-9 and TRBJ1-2; 7 nucleotides line up with TRBD1. This CDR3 region has 14 residues. Trimming took 6 bases from V and 4 from J; bases not matched to a gene: 8. The germline CDR1 and CDR2 sequences are SEHNR and FQNEAQ (reference sequence). CDR3 loop: CASSPGTDGYGYTF. The CDR3 nucleotides read TGTGCCAGCAGTCCCGGGACAGACGGCTATGGCTACACCTTC.

The rearrangement uses TRBV9 and TRBJ2-2; D not resolved. With 0 bases removed from V and 7 bases from J, the gap between germline ends came to 13 bases. The CDR3 extends over 15 amino acids. Germline V gene data show CDR1 as SGDLS and CDR2 as YYNGEE. The CDR3 loop is CASSVASSLGGELFF. The CDR3 region has the DNA TGTGCCAGCAGCGTAGCCAGTTCTCTCGGCGGGGAGCTGTTTTTT.

The chain carries TRBV6-5 and TRBJ2-5; TRBD2 might be the D (7 bases). V shed 5 bases and J shed 4 bases, with 11 bases lying between them. This CDR3 spans 13 amino acids. Germline values: CDR1 MNHEY, CDR2 SVGAGI. The CDR3 reads CASSHREGETQYF. The CDR3 DNA reads TGTGCCAGCAGTCACAGGGAGGGAGAGACCCAGTACTTC.

The chain recombines TRBV27 with TRBJ2-7, with D possibly called TRBD1 or TRBD2 (6 bases each). Trimming cost V 2 bases and J 0 bases, with 11 bases left between them. The CDR3 runs to 15 residues. The V gene's germline CDR1 is MNHEY and CDR2 SMNVEV (reference sequence). The DNA of the CDR3 is TGTGCCAGCAGTTTAAAGGGGGGAAGCTCCTACGAGCAGTACTTC. It translates to CASSLKGGSSYEQYF.

The chain is built from TRBV27 and TRBJ2-3; a possible D gene is TRBD2 (7 bases). The CDR3 covers 14 residues. Trimming pared 3 bases from V and 4 bases from J, leaving 11 bases between. Germline V gene lookup returns CDR1 MNHEY and CDR2 SMNVEV (reference sequence). The CDR3 DNA reads TGTGCCAGCAGTTTTTGGGGGGGCTCAGATACGCAGTATTTT. Translating gives CASSFWGGSDTQYF.

The chain joins TRBV28 to TRBJ2-7; the D gene is possibly TRBD1 (6 bases). The CDR3 covers 13 residues. V was trimmed by 6 bases and J by 6 bases, leaving 15 bases between them. From germline, CDR1 is MDHEN and CDR2 SYDVKM. As DNA, the CDR3 is TGTGCCAGCAGCCCCCACACAGGGATCGAGCAGTACTTC. Protein: CASSPHTGIEQYF.

The genes are TRBV7-2 and TRBJ2-3; maybe TRBD2 (6 bases). Germline V CDR1 and CDR2: SGHTA, FQGNSA. The CDR3 sequence is 16 residues long. Trimming took off 8 bases at V and 1 base at J, with 19 bases between the two ends. This chain's CDR3 is CASSAFPGLGTDTQYF. The CDR3 DNA sequence: TGTGCCAGCTCGGCCTTCCCGGGACTCGGCACAGATACGCAGTATTTT. Combining the CDR3 with reference TRBV7-2 and TRBJ2-3 gives the whole variable domain GAGVSQSPSNKVTEKGKDVELRCDPISGHTALYWYRQSLGQGLEFLIYFQGNSAPDKSGLPSDRFSAERTGGSVSTLTIQRTQQEDSAVYLCASSAFPGLGTDTQYFGPGTRLTVL.

The chain joins TRBV11-2 to TRBJ2-5, with 9 bases that match TRBD1. J was trimmed by 7 bases and V by 7 bases; bases with no gene match: 7. Germline loops: CDR1 SGHAT, CDR2 FQNNGV. The CDR3 extends over 13 amino acids. The CDR3, as DNA: TGTGCCAGCACCCGGACAGGGGAGGGGACCCAGTACTTC. Translating gives CASTRTGEGTQYF.

This chain links TRBV6-2 or TRBV6-3 with TRBJ1-1, with no clear D. Germline V gene lookup returns CDR1 MNHEY and CDR2 SVGEGT. CDR3 length equals 13 residues. The V end lost 5 bases, the J end lost 1 base, and 8 bases lay between the germline ends. The CDR3: CASSVYRNTEAFF. The DNA of the CDR3 is TGTGCCAGCAGTGTTTACCGGAACACTGAAGCTTTCTTT.

This clone was observed once. The CDR3 loop reads CASSQDPPLTEAFF. The CDR3, as DNA: TGTGCCAGCAGCCAAGACCCGCCCCTGACTGAAGCTTTCTTT. The chain uses TRBV4-2 and TRBJ1-1; D uncertain. Trimming shortened V by 0 bases and J by 5 bases, and 10 bases separated the two germline ends. This CDR3 comprises 14 residues. Germline-derived CDR1 and CDR2 are LGHNA and YNFKEQ.

This chain links TRBV29-1 with TRBJ1-2; 9 bases align to TRBD1. Germline V CDR1 and CDR2: SQVTM, ANQGSEA. J gave up 3 bases and V 2 bases, and 7 bases lay outside the gene matches. There are 15 residues in the CDR3. The CDR3 is CSVEIETGGHYGYTF. The DNA for the CDR3 is TGCAGCGTTGAAATAGAGACAGGGGGGCACTATGGCTACACCTTC.

The chain uses TRBV11-2 and TRBJ2-5; D is undetermined. V gave up 1 base and J gave up 3 bases, with 12 bases separating them. Germline V lookup: CDR1 SGHAT, CDR2 FQNNGV. The CDR3 contains 15 residues. The DNA of the CDR3 is TGTGCCAGCAGCTTAGGAGGTCAACCCAAAGAGACCCAGTACTTC. This encodes CASSLGGQPKETQYF.

The V call is TRBV20-1, the J call TRBJ2-6; no firm D call. The CDR3 length is 16 residues. V was clipped by 3 bases and J by 0 bases, with 12 bases between them. Per the germline V gene, CDR1 is DFQATT and CDR2 is SNEGSKA (reference sequence). The DNA of the CDR3 is TGCAGTGCTAGTGGCAGCTTAACCTCTGGGGCCAACGTCCTGACTTTC. It specifies CSASGSLTSGANVLTF.

Regarding this clone: Other DNA variants within this sample encode the same CDR3. This chain connects TRBV12-3 or TRBV12-4 to TRBJ1-1, with D unresolved. The CDR3 runs to 13 residues. V lost 0 bases and J lost 1, with 3 bases in between. For the CDR3, the DNA is TGTGCCAGCAGTTTAGCAGAGAACACTGAAGCTTTCTTT. This sequence encodes CASSLAENTEAFF.

The chain joins TRBV10-2 to TRBJ1-2, with 8 bases matching TRBD1. CDR3 length: 20 residues. Unmatched junction bases numbered 23, after V lost 4 bases and J lost 4 bases. Germline V gene data show CDR1 as WSHSY and CDR2 as SAAADI. The CDR3 region is CASSVILRRGTGPRSYGYTF. In DNA, the CDR3 is TGCGCCAGCAGTGTTATTCTCCGTCGTGGGACAGGACCCAGGTCCTATGGCTACACCTTC.

This rearrangement joins TRBV7-9 to TRBJ1-4; TRBD1 might be the D (6 bases). The length of the CDR3 is 15 residues. The germline gives CDR1 SEHNR, CDR2 FQNEAQ (reference sequence). V was trimmed by 5 bases and J by 5 bases, leaving 15 bases between them. The CDR3, as DNA: TGTGCCAGCAGCCCCCGACAGGCGGAAAATGAAAAACTGTTTTTT. This sequence encodes CASSPRQAENEKLFF.

This CDR3 reads CASSLDRSSGNTIYF. The DNA for the CDR3 is TGTGCCAGCAGCTTGGACCGGAGCTCTGGAAACACCATATATTTT. V gene TRBV5-8 combines with J gene TRBJ1-3; no definite D call. The CDR3 has 15 residues. Germline values: CDR1 SGHTS, CDR2 YDEGEE. Trimming took off 0 bases at V and 0 bases at J, with 7 bases between the two ends.

This clone was observed once. The chain combines TRBV30 with TRBJ1-2; D not resolved. Germline values: CDR1 GTSNPN, CDR2 SVGIG (reference sequence). The CDR3 runs to 13 residues. The CDR3 region has the DNA TGTGCATCTGACCCCCTGGCCCACAAGGGCTACACCTTC. This sequence encodes CASDPLAHKGYTF.

The genes are TRBV7-2 and TRBJ2-6; maybe TRBD2 (5 bases). From germline, CDR1 is SGHTA and CDR2 FQGNSA. V lost 4 bases to trimming and J lost 0 bases, with 10 bases between them. This CDR3 is 16 amino acids long. CDR3 coding DNA: TGTGCCAGCAGCTGGACTTCAAACTCTGGGGCCAACGTCCTGACTTTC. It encodes CASSWTSNSGANVLTF.

This clone was counted once. The CDR3 here is CASSLGTGAYEQYF. DNA for the CDR3: TGTGCCAGCAGCTTAGGGACAGGGGCCTACGAGCAGTACTTC. The chain combines TRBV7-8 with TRBJ2-7; TRBD1 aligns across 9 bases. The CDR3 contains 14 residues. Germline assignment: CDR1 SGHVS and CDR2 FQNEAQ. The V and J ends lost 1 base and 2 bases, in that order; junction bases with no gene match: 0.

A single count supports this clone. This chain links TRBV15 with TRBJ2-1; TRBD2 agrees at 14 bases. V lost 5 bases to trimming and J lost 4 bases; unmatched junction nucleotides: 4. There are 16 residues in the CDR3. Germline CDR1 LNHNV, CDR2 YYDKDF (reference sequence). This chain's CDR3 is CATSLGTSGGYNEQFF. The CDR3 nucleotides are TGTGCCACCAGCCTTGGGACTAGCGGGGGATACAATGAGCAGTTCTTC. Together with reference TRBV15 and TRBJ2-1, the CDR3 gives the full variable domain: DAMVIQNPRYQVTQFGKPVTLSCSQTLNHNVMYWYQQKSSQAPKLLFHYYDKDFNNEADTPDNFQSRRPNTSFCFLDIRSPGLGDTAMYLCATSLGTSGGYNEQFFGPGTRLTVL.

The rearrangement uses TRBV28 and TRBJ1-4; maybe TRBD1 (5 bases). Trimming removed 5 bases from V and 3 bases from J, with 16 bases in between. The germline V gene has CDR1 MDHEN and CDR2 SYDVKM. The CDR3 has 16 residues. This CDR3 is CASSPRRRVPNEKLFF. The CDR3 DNA follows: TGTGCCAGCAGTCCTCGCCGCAGGGTCCCTAATGAAAAACTGTTTTTT.

This chain joins TRBV6-5 and TRBJ1-1, with D perhaps matching TRBD1 (6 bases). The CDR3 sequence is 15 residues long. Trimming stripped 6 bases from V and 1 base from J, with 15 bases between. Germline V gene sequence: CDR1 MNHEY, CDR2 SVGAGI. The CDR3 nucleotides read TGTGCCAGCAGAATCACCGGGACACAGAACACTGAAGCTTTCTTT. Its translation is CASRITGTQNTEAFF.

V gene TRBV6-2 or TRBV6-3 combines with J gene TRBJ2-3; D remains ambiguous. V was trimmed by 4 bases and J by 3 bases, leaving 11 bases between them. Germline CDR1 MNHEY, CDR2 SVGEGT. This CDR3 comprises 14 residues. The CDR3 DNA reads as TGTGCCAGCAGTTCCCCGAGACGGACAGATACGCAGTATTTT. Translated, it gives CASSSPRRTDTQYF.

The J gene is TRBJ1-2, the V gene TRBV9, with 9 positions matching TRBD1. Trimming removed 2 bases from V and 8 bases from J; junction bases left unmatched: 10. Germline CDR1 is SGDLS and CDR2 is YYNGEE. This CDR3 has 15 residues. CDR3 region: CASSVSDRGAGGYTF. The CDR3 coding sequence is TGTGCCAGCAGCGTCTCGGACAGGGGAGCTGGAGGCTACACCTTC.

In its sample, this clone was seen a few times. The chain couples TRBV9 to TRBJ1-2, with 7 bases lining up with TRBD1. This CDR3 contains 14 residues. J gave up 3 bases and V 3 bases, and 5 bases lay outside the gene matches. Germline CDR1 reads SGDLS; CDR2 reads YYNGEE. CDR3 in DNA: TGTGCCAGCAGCGCAAGGGACAGACACTATGGCTACACCTTC. Translation gives CASSARDRHYGYTF.

The rearrangement joins TRBV13 to TRBJ2-7; TRBD1 aligns across 9 bases. Trimming cost V 0 bases and J 3 bases; bases outside gene matches: 0. This CDR3 has 14 residues. Germline V gene data show CDR1 as PRHDT and CDR2 as FYEKMQ (reference sequence). The CDR3 region is CASSLGDRGYEQYF. The DNA for the CDR3 is TGTGCCAGCAGCTTAGGGGACAGGGGCTACGAGCAGTACTTC.

This clone was observed once. The CDR3 DNA reads TGTGCCAGCCAAACAGGGTCAAGGGAGACCCAGTACTTC. Protein sequence: CASQTGSRETQYF. The chain employs TRBV7-9 and TRBJ2-5; D possibly corresponds to TRBD1 (6 bases). The CDR3 has 13 residues. V lost 8 bases and J lost 5, with 15 bases in between. The germline V gene has CDR1 SEHNR and CDR2 FQNEAQ (reference sequence).